This TCR beta chain was sequenced in a study of blood T cell repertoires in COVID-19. Study details: Acute-phase and convalescent COVID-19 samples originated in the United States, Italy and Spain. T cells, B-cell-depleted T cells, or PBMCs provided the cDNA or gDNA that served as material.

Per the original methods: For nucleated cells, counts were estimated from reference gene primer amplification. Generated by immunoSEQ multiplex PCR, the TCRdb table keeps only in-frame clones and is missing some. V, J and clone size reflect that table, while D and trimming were determined from the DNA. Of approximately 210,000 clones in the sample, approximately 91% were seen once. Trimming took 5 bases from V and 8 from J; bases not matched to a gene: 11. The CDR3 contains 16 residues. CDR1 and CDR2 (germline): SGHAT, FQNNGV. This TCR came from a woman between 35 and 50 years old who had recovered from COVID-19. This chain uses TRBV11-2 with TRBJ2-1; TRBD2 matches 11 bases. Sequencing was done on a sample of peripheral blood. The CDR3: CASSVTTSGRGYEQFF. In DNA, the CDR3 is TGTGCCAGCAGCGTAACCACTAGCGGGAGAGGTTATGAGCAGTTCTTC.